This T cell receptor beta chain was obtained from a study of glioma-infiltrating T cells after dendritic cell vaccination. Germline V CDR1 and CDR2: MGHRA, YSYEKL. The CDR3 has 14 residues. Trimming shortened V by 0 bases and J by 9 bases, and 12 bases separated the two germline ends. TCRdb's table, derived via immunoSEQ multiplex PCR, lists solely in-frame clones and lacks some. This table has about 76,000 clones, around 87% appearing once. Time point given: after dendritic cell vaccination, including at tumor progression/relapse. The chain carries TRBV4-1 and TRBJ1-5; D remains unclear. This specimen was blood, taken after dendritic cell vaccination. This clonotype originated in a human donor with glioblastoma. The CDR3 DNA sequence: TGCGCCAGCAGCCAAGATGGCGGCCTTGGGCCCCAGCATTTT. Its translation: CASSQDGGLGPQHF.